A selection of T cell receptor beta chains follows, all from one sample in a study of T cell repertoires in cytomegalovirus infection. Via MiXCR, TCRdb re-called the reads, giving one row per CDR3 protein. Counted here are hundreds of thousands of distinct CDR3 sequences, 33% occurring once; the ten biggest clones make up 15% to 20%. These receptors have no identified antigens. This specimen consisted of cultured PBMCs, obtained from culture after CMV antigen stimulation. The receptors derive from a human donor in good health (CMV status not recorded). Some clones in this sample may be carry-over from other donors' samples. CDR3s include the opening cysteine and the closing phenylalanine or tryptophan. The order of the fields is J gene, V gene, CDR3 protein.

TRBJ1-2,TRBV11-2,CASSLGRLLDGYTF
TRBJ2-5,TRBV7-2,CASSLMNRGQETQYF
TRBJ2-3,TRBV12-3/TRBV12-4,CASSSGTSTDTQYF
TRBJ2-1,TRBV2,CASYDRVKFF
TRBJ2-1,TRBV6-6,CASSAFRLSRAEQFF
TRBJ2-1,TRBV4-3,CASSARTSGSYNEQFF
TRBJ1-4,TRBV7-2,CASSGQGRVEKLFF
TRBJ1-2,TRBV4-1,CASSQDTQAFYGYTF
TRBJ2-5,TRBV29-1,CSVEEVRGTQYF
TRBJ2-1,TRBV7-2,CASSLAWTSGSSYNEQFF
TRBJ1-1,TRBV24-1,CATSEGGIGTEAFF
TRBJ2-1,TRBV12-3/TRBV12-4,CATRPADYNEQFF
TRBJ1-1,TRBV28,CASRPDPLNTEAFF
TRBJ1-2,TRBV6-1,CASSMTDYGYTF
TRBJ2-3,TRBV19,CASGTSTTDTQYF
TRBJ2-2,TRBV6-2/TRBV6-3,CASKARREETGELFF
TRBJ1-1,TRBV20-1,CSARVGNMNTEAFF
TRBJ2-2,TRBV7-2,CASSLVATAVTGELFF
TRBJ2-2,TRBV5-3,CASSPWTSGGELFF
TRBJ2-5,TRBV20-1,CSGRESETQYF
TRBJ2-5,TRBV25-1,CASSEYQGETQYF
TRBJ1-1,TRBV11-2,CASSSVNLVAFF
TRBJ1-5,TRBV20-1,CSALVGGKNQPQHF
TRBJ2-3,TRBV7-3,CASSPLGGATDTQYF
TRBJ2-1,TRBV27,CASSPRSGVLHNEQFF
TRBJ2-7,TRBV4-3,CASSQDLSGWTSYEQYF
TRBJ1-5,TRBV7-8,CASSLARTGRQPQHF
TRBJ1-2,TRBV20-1,CSARVAGASYGYTF
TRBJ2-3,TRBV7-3,CASSPQFGDTQYF
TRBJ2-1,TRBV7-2,CASSYVAGLSGNEQFF
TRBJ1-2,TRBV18,CASSPPQGGYGYTF
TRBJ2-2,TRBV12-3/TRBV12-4,CASSLAGTGPGELFF
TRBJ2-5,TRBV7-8,CASSATSGREQETQYF
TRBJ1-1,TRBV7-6,CASSPPFQVGNRANTEAFF
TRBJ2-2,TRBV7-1,CASSRAGPNTGELFF
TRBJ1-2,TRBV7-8,CASSLIGPNYGYTF
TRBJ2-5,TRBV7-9,CASSLDRPTPSF
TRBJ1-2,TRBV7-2,CASSLGTGSYGYTF
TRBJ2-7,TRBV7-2,CASSLRTRGAYEQYF
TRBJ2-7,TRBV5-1,CASSFGTEWNEQYF
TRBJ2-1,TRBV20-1,CSAASGNEQFF
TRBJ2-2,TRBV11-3,CASSLGGLAGGTGELFF
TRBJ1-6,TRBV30,CAWAPVGPLHF
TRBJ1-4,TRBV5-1,CASSGMPGLGEKLFF
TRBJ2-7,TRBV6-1,CASSSEGTSGSHEQYF
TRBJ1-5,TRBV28,CASGGGNAISKDRHF
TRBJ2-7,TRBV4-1,CASSDAQGISYEQYF
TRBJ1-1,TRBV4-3,CASSQDFGGAFF
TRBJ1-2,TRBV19,CASTSYYRGRLSSGYTF
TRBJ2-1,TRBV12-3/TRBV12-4,CASSLVSSGQGDEQFF
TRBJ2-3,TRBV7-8,CVSSPLAGGPDTQYF
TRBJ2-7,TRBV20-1,CSAHGTSGRAPYF
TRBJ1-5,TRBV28,CASSFGQLSNQPQHF
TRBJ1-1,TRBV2,CASTRVRDTEAFF